This TCR beta chain was sequenced during a study of T-cell memory formation after mild COVID-19. TCRdb reprocessed the 5' RACE reads with MiXCR, giving one entry per CDR3 protein. Among hundreds of thousands of distinct CDR3 sequences, 15% to 20% were seen once, and the ten largest hold roughly 7.7%. The CDR3 has 14 residues. Germline V lookup: CDR1 SGHTA, CDR2 FQGNSA. Trimming at V came to 1 base and at J to 7 bases, leaving 4 bases not matched to a gene. The chain recombines TRBV7-2 with TRBJ2-1; 7 nucleotides agree with TRBD2. The sequence was obtained from an adult woman who had mild COVID-19 (a few samples of this study predate the infection). Cell type and time point are not known. Material: PBMCs or a T cell subset sorted from them (not recorded which). In nucleotides, the CDR3 is TGTGCCAGCAGCTTAGGGCGGGAGAGGAATGAGCAGTTCTTC. It codes for CASSLGRERNEQFF. The full variable domain, in which reference TRBV7-2 and TRBJ2-1 provide the parts outside the CDR3, is GAGVSQSPSNKVTEKGKDVELRCDPISGHTALYWYRQSLGQGLEFLIYFQGNSAPDKSGLPSDRFSAERTGGSVSTLTIQRTQQEDSAVYLCASSLGRERNEQFFGPGTRLTVL.